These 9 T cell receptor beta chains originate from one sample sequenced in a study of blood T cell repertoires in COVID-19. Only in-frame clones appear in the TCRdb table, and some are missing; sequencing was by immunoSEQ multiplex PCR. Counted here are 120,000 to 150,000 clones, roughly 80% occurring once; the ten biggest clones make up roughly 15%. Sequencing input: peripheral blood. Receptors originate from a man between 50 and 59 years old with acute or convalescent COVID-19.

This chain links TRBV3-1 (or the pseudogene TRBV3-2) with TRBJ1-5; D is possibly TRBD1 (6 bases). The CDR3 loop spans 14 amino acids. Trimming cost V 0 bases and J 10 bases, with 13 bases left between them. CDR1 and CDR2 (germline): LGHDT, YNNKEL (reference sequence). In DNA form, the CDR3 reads TGTGCCAGCAGCCAAGATCCCGGTGGGGGCCCCCAGCATTTT. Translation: CASSQDPGGGPQHF.

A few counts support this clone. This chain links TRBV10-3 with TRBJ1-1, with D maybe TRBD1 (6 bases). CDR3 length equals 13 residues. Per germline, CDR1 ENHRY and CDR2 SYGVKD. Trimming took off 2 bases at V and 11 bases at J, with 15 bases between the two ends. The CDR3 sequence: CAISEGQGLGAFF. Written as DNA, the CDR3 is TGTGCCATCAGTGAGGGGCAGGGGCTGGGGGCTTTCTTT.

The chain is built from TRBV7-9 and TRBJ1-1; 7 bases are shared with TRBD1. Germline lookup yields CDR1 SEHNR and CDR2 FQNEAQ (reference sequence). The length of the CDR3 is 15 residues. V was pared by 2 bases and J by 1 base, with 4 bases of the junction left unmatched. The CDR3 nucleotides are TGTGCCAGCAGCTTAATCCGGGACAGGAACACTGAAGCTTTCTTT. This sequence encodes CASSLIRDRNTEAFF.

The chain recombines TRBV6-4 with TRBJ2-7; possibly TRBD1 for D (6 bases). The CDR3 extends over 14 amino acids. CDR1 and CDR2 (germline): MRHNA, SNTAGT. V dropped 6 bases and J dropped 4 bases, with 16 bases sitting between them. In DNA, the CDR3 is TGTGCCAGCAGCGCCGACAGGAGTTCTTACGAGCAGTACTTC. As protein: CASSADRSSYEQYF.

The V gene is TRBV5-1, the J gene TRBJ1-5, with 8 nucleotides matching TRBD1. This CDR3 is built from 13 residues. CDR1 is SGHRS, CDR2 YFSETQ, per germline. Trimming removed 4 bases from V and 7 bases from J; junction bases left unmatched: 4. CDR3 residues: CASSLGQGQPQHF. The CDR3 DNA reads TGCGCCAGCAGCCTAGGACAGGGCCAGCCCCAGCATTTT.

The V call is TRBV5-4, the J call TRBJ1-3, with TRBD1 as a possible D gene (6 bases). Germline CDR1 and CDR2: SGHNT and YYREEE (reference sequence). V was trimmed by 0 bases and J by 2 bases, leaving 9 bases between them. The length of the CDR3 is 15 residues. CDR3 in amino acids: CASSLGTAAGNTIYF. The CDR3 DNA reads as TGTGCCAGCAGCTTGGGGACAGCTGCTGGAAACACCATATATTTT. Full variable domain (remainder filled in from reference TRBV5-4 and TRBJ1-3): ETGVTQSPTHLIKTRGQQVTLRCSSQSGHNTVSWYQQALGQGPQFIFQYYREEENGRGNFPPRFSGLQFPNYSSELNVNALELDDSALYLCASSLGTAAGNTIYFGEGSWLTVV.

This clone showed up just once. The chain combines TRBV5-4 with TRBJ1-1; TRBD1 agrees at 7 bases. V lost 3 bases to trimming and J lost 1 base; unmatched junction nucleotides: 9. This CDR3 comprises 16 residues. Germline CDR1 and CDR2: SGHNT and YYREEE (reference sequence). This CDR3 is CASSSDRWTSNTEAFF. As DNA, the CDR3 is TGTGCCAGCAGCTCGGACAGGTGGACCTCGAACACTGAAGCTTTCTTT.

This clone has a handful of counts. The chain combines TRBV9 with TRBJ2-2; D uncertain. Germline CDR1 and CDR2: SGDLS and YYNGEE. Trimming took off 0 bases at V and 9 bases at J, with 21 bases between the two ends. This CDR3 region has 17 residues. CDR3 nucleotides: TGTGCCAGCAGCGTAGGGGCGTTCTATAAATCACCATGGGAGCTGTTTTTT. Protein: CASSVGAFYKSPWELFF.

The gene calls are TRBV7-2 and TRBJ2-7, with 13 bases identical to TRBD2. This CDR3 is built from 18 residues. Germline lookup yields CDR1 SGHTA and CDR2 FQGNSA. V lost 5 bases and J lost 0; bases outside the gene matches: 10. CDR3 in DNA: TGTGCCAGCAGCCCGCGAGGACTAGCGGGGGCCTCCTCCTACGAGCAGTACTTC. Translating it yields CASSPRGLAGASSYEQYF.